This is a list of T cell receptor beta chains from one sample in a study of cytomegalovirus exposure and HLA in healthy donors. The assay was immunoSEQ multiplex PCR, and TCRdb's table has in-frame clones only and misses some. The sample shows 180,000 or so clones, 70% to 90% of them seen only once. The sequenced material came from PBMCs. The source is a man between 18 and 29 years old in good health and CMV-seropositive. Both conserved end residues are part of each CDR3. Fields, in order: D gene, J gene, clone size, V gene, CDR3 DNA, CDR3 protein. The D gene is left open where the match is weak. Expanded clones are given a class, and other clones once, few, many or no size at all.

. TRBJ1-1 few TRBV7-9 TGTGCCAGCAGCTTAGGATCCGGTAAGAGGGCTGAAGCTTTCTTT CASSLGSGKRAEAFF
TRBD2 TRBJ2-7 . TRBV7-8 TGTGCCAGCAGACTACTCGGGGGGGGGTACGAGCAGTACTTC CASRLLGGGYEQYF
. TRBJ2-3 . TRBV5-6 TGTGCCAGCAGCCGACTAGGACCAAACACAGATACGCAGTATTTT CASSRLGPNTDTQYF
TRBD2 TRBJ2-7 . TRBV7-9 TGTGCCAGCAGCTTCGGAGGGACTAGAAGCTCCTACGAGCAGTACTTC CASSFGGTRSSYEQYF
. TRBJ2-5 . TRBV28 TGTGCCAGCAGTTTCTCAGAGACCCAGTACTTC CASSFSETQYF
. TRBJ1-2 . TRBV6-1 TGTGCCAGCAACGGAGGGAACCCCTCCTATGGCTACACCTTC CASNGGNPSYGYTF
. TRBJ2-1 . TRBV9 TGTGCCAGCAGCGTAGTGGGCAGCAATTACAATGAGCAGTTCTTC CASSVVGSNYNEQFF
TRBD2 TRBJ2-7 once TRBV2 TGTGCCAGCAGAGACCCCAGCGGGGGGACCTCCTACGAGCAGTACTTC CASRDPSGGTSYEQYF
. TRBJ1-2 . TRBV2 TGTGCCAGCAGTGAAATCTCCCGGGGGGGAAACTATGGCTACACCTTC CASSEISRGGNYGYTF
TRBD1 TRBJ2-1 once TRBV10-3 TGTGCCATCAGGGGGACAGGGGGCATAGTGGGTGAGCAGTTCTTC CAIRGTGGIVGEQFF
. TRBJ1-1 few TRBV5-1 TGCGCCAGCAGCTTTAAAGACTTCACTGAAGCTTTCTTT CASSFKDFTEAFF
TRBD2 TRBJ2-3 . TRBV5-1 TGCGCCAGCAGTTATGAGCGGGGGGGAGATACGCAGTATTTT CASSYERGGDTQYF
TRBD1 TRBJ2-7 . TRBV6-5 TGTGCCAGCAGTGACAGGGGGAGATACGAGCAGTACTTC CASSDRGRYEQYF
. TRBJ2-7 . TRBV5-4 TGTGCCAGCAGCTTGGAGCAAAACAGTCCCACCTACGAGCAGTACTTC CASSLEQNSPTYEQYF
. TRBJ1-4 . TRBV2 TGTGCCAGCAAGTTTCAAGTTGGCGGGGGGTTTACTAATGAAAAACTGTTTTTT CASKFQVGGGFTNEKLFF
. TRBJ1-6 . TRBV6-5 TGTGCCAGCAGTGGACAGTATAATTCACCCCTCCACTTT CASSGQYNSPLHF
. TRBJ2-1 . TRBV9 TGTGCCAGCAGCACGGGGGATGCCGGCTCCTACAATGAGCAGTTCTTC CASSTGDAGSYNEQFF
TRBD2 TRBJ2-7 . TRBV7-2 TGTGCCAGCAGCTTAGACGGGGGGGCAAGATACGAGCAGTACTTC CASSLDGGARYEQYF
. TRBJ2-5 . TRBV2 TGTGCCAGCAGCCCCGATAGGGGGAGAGAGACCCAGTACTTC CASSPDRGRETQYF
TRBD2 TRBJ2-1 . TRBV19 TGTGCCAGTAGTATAGATCGGCTAGCGGGGGCGACGGGTGAGCAGTTCTTC CASSIDRLAGATGEQFF
TRBD1 TRBJ2-7 once TRBV6-1 TGTGCCAGCAGCGGCGGGACAGGGGTCGAGCAGTACTTC CASSGGTGVEQYF
. TRBJ1-6 . TRBV6-5 TGTGCCAGCACACGGGGGGAGGGGGGTAATTCACCCCTCCACTTT CASTRGEGGNSPLHF
TRBD1 TRBJ2-7 . TRBV7-2 TGTGCCAGCAGACGTGGGACAGGGGGATTTTACGAGCAGTACTTC CASRRGTGGFYEQYF
. TRBJ2-3 . TRBV5-4 TGTGCCAGCAGACCAGGACAGTCCTCTAGCACAGATACGCAGTATTTT CASRPGQSSSTDTQYF
. TRBJ2-3 . TRBV7-2 TGTGCCAGCCACAGCGGCGGTACGCAGTATTTT CASHSGGTQYF
. TRBJ2-7 . TRBV9 TGTGCCAGCAGCGTAGGTGGCCTAGACTACGAGCAGTACTTC CASSVGGLDYEQYF
. TRBJ1-2 . TRBV18 TGTGCCAGCTCACCACGGGGAGGAAGCGGCTACACCTTC CASSPRGGSGYTF
TRBD1 TRBJ2-1 . TRBV5-1 TGCGCCAGCAGCTTGGGGGACAGGGGTGAGCAGTTCTTC CASSLGDRGEQFF
. TRBJ2-7 few TRBV4-1 TGCGCCAGCAGCCAGCCAACTAGCAAGCTGCACGAGCAGTACTTC CASSQPTSKLHEQYF
TRBD1 TRBJ1-4 . TRBV30 TGTGCCTGGAGTGCCAGTGGACAGGGGGCTTTGTATGAAAAACTGTTTTTT CAWSASGQGALYEKLFF
TRBD1 TRBJ1-2 . TRBV20-1 TGCAGTGCTCAGGGGGAACAAGGCTACACCTTC CSAQGEQGYTF
. TRBJ2-1 . TRBV27 TGTGCCAGCAAGGACGGGAGCTCCTACAATGAGCAGTTCTTC CASKDGSSYNEQFF
TRBD1 TRBJ2-1 . TRBV15 TGTGCCACCAGCAGAGAGCCCGGGACAGTTTACGATTTGCAGTTCTTC CATSREPGTVYDLQFF
. TRBJ2-7 . TRBV10-2 TGCGCCAGCAGTGTAGGGTTCAGGGCCTACGAGCAGTACTTC CASSVGFRAYEQYF
. TRBJ1-1 . TRBV11-2 TGTGCCAGCAGCTTAATCCGGGACAAGAAAGCTTTCTTT CASSLIRDKKAFF
TRBD2 TRBJ2-7 . TRBV5-1 TGCGCCAGCAGCTTGTCTCGGACTAGCGGGGAGACCTACGAGCAGTACTTC CASSLSRTSGETYEQYF
. TRBJ1-1 . TRBV29-1 TGCAGCGTTGTCCAGGAAATGAACACTGAAGCTTTCTTT CSVVQEMNTEAFF
TRBD1 TRBJ1-5 once TRBV6-1 TGTGCCAGCAGTGGCCCCGGGACAGGGAGGAGCGGGGGCAATCAGCCCCAGCATTTT CASSGPGTGRSGGNQPQHF